This T cell receptor beta chain was recovered during a study of blood T cells in healthy people across ages. Comment on this clonotype: Its antigen remains unknown.

A second PCR, run for roughly 7 to 11 cycles, used a sample-barcoded 5' primer plus a J-beta primer mix. MiXCR, run by TCRdb on the 5' RACE reads, gives a single entry per CDR3 protein. The sample consists of about 1,500,000 distinct CDR3 sequences, approximately 38% of them appearing once. Germline assignment: CDR1 SGHTA and CDR2 FQGNSA. Trimming removed 2 bases from V and 4 bases from J; junction bases left unmatched: 7. This CDR3 is built from 15 residues. The study, taken as a whole, reports: Samples with more naive T cells showed higher observed beta diversity. Naive and antigen-experienced cells could not be conclusively compared, given unsorted PBMCs.

The sequenced sample was blood. This TCR was sampled from a young woman in good health. The chain couples TRBV7-2 to TRBJ1-1; 7 positions agree with TRBD1. The CDR3 spells CASSLMGRGTTEAFF. The CDR3 coding sequence is TGTGCCAGCAGCTTAATGGGCAGGGGGACCACTGAAGCTTTCTTT.